A selection of T cell receptor beta chains follows, all from one sample in a study of cytomegalovirus exposure and HLA in healthy donors. Sequenced by immunoSEQ multiplex PCR; TCRdb stores in-frame clones only, minus some. Of about 160,000 clones listed, under 80% were seen once; the top ten hold roughly 1.5%. The specimen sequenced was PBMCs. The receptors were sampled from a woman aged 25 to 39 in good health and CMV-seronegative. Both conserved end residues are part of each CDR3. D genes are given only for firm matches. Some rows mark clone size as missing; the rest say once, few, many or name a class of expanded clone.

NA | NA | TRBJ2-1 | TRBV6-5 | TGTGCAGTCAGGGGGGCGTCAGGTGAGCAGTTCTTC | CAVRGASGEQFF
once | NA | TRBJ2-3 | TRBV4-1 | TGCGCCAGCAGCCACCCGGGACTTCCCGGGGGTGCAGATACGCAGTATTTT | CASSHPGLPGGADTQYF
NA | TRBD1 | TRBJ2-1 | TRBV13 | TGTGCCAGCAGCTTGGGGCAGGGGGACAATGAGCAGTTCTTC | CASSLGQGDNEQFF
NA | NA | TRBJ1-4 | TRBV6-5 | TGTGCCAGCAGTCCCCCGGGTGGAGAGGTGTTTTTT | CASSPPGGEVFF
few | NA | TRBJ1-3 | TRBV5-1 | TGCGCCAGCAGCTTGGAACAGAACTCTGGAAACACCATATATTTT | CASSLEQNSGNTIYF
once | TRBD1 | TRBJ2-3 | TRBV5-1 | TGCGCCAGCAGCTTGGTGACAGGGCCCACGGATACGCAGTATTTT | CASSLVTGPTDTQYF
NA | NA | TRBJ1-3 | TRBV30 | TGTGCCTGGAGTTTAACCTGGGACTCTGGAAACACTATATATTTT | CAWSLTWDSGNTIYF
NA | NA | TRBJ2-1 | TRBV18 | TGTGCCAGCTCACCACAGGCCGGGGATACGGATGAGCAGTTCTTC | CASSPQAGDTDEQFF
NA | NA | TRBJ2-7 | TRBV5-4 | TGTGCCAGCAGCCCGGGTCCTAAGCAGTACTTC | CASSPGPKQYF
once | NA | TRBJ1-4 | TRBV5-6 | TGTGCCAGCAGCGCTTCAGGGGAAACTAATGAAAAACTGTTTTTT | CASSASGETNEKLFF
NA | TRBD1 | TRBJ1-4 | TRBV7-2 | TGTGCCAGCAGCTTAGTAGGGGGCGTCGATGAAAAACTGTTTTTT | CASSLVGGVDEKLFF
NA | TRBD2 | TRBJ2-3 | TRBV4-1 | TGCGCCAGCAGCCGGACTAGCGAAGGCACAGATACGCAGTATTTT | CASSRTSEGTDTQYF
NA | NA | TRBJ1-5 | TRBV7-2 | TGTGCCAGCAGTAGACAGAGAAATCAGCCCCAGCATTTT | CASSRQRNQPQHF
NA | NA | TRBJ2-3 | TRBV5-1 | TGCGCCAGCAGCTTCGGACTCAATCAAGATACGCAGTATTTT | CASSFGLNQDTQYF
NA | NA | TRBJ2-7 | TRBV7-9 | TGTGCCAGCAGCCAGGACAGCTACGAGCAGTACTTC | CASSQDSYEQYF
NA | TRBD1 | TRBJ1-5 | TRBV7-9 | TGTGCCAGCAGCTTGAGACAGGGCCAGCCCCAGCATTTT | CASSLRQGQPQHF
NA | NA | TRBJ1-1 | TRBV14 | TGTGCCAGCAGCCAAGAAGAGGGCCGTAACACTGAAGCTTTCTTT | CASSQEEGRNTEAFF
once | TRBD1 | TRBJ1-6 | TRBV2 | TGTGCCAGCAGTTTGTTACCAGGGGGTAATTCACCCCTCCACTTT | CASSLLPGGNSPLHF
NA | NA | TRBJ2-7 | TRBV5-1 | TGCGCCAGCAGCCCAGGACTGGGAGATTACGAGCAGTACTTC | CASSPGLGDYEQYF
once | TRBD1 | TRBJ1-4 | TRBV7-7 | TGTGCCAGCAGCTTAGTTAGGGGGCCGGGTGAAAAACTGTTTTTT | CASSLVRGPGEKLFF
NA | NA | TRBJ1-4 | TRBV7-2 | TGTGCCAGCAGACTAGGACGGCATAATGAAAAACTGTTTTTT | CASRLGRHNEKLFF
NA | TRBD1 | TRBJ1-1 | TRBV27 | TGTGCCAGCAGCCTCAGGACAGGGGGAACTGAAGCTTTCTTT | CASSLRTGGTEAFF